What follows describes a single TCR beta chain. Its antigen is as yet unknown. The CDR3 is made up of 13 amino acids. V gave up 6 bases and J gave up 6 bases, with 18 bases separating them. In germline, CDR1 is SQVTM, CDR2 ANQGSEA. This entry belongs to a study of cytomegalovirus exposure and HLA in healthy donors. Study findings and constraints: The likely origin of a cluster of highly shared sequence variants was a sequencing artifact. A classifier reportedly called cytomegalovirus status with high sensitivity and specificity.

The study ran its PCR with 60 Vbeta and 13 Jbeta primers. Clones were sequenced by immunoSEQ multiplex PCR, and TCRdb holds only the in-frame ones, with some missing. The repertoire includes 91,000 or so clones, 60% to 85% of them detected once, and roughly 4.8% sits in the top ten. This clonotype was obtained from a man younger than 40 in good health and CMV-seropositive. Sample: PBMCs. The chain carries TRBV29-1 and TRBJ2-7; tentative D call: TRBD1 (7 bases). Here the CDR3 DNA reads TGCAGCGTGGCGGGACAGACCTCCGGCGAGCAGTACTTC. It is translated as CSVAGQTSGEQYF.